This TCR beta chain was found in a study of cytotoxic CD8 clonotypes in ibrutinib-treated CLL (dated by TCRdb to the early 2020s). With respect to the entire study: The cohort included around 15 treatment-naive and ten to eleven relapsed/refractory patients; about 18 were IGHV unmutated. Responses were partial in around 25 patients and complete in 2; after median about 5.5 years follow-up, about 15 stayed in remission and roughly twelve progressed. Samples at response were collected after a median of about 12 months of treatment, with a range of 6 to 36 months. An average of around 250,000 productive templates and approximately 91,000 productive rearrangements was obtained per sample. Longitudinal samples were available for 26 of the 86 trial participants. Cryopreserved peripheral blood mononuclear cells were obtained prior to treatment, at the time of response, and at either disease progression or sustained remission. Every remission and progressive disease sample was obtained while ibrutinib was still being received by the patients. General conclusions and limits of the study: Sustained-remission and progressing patients did not have matched sampling times, and lymph node repertoires were not examined. At baseline, clonality was higher than in age-matched healthy donors and showed a strong correlation with circulating CD8+ T-cell counts. Public clonotypes were rare and either contracted or stayed stable during treatment, and the rise in clonality at ibrutinib response reflected the expansion of private clonotypes. Clonality rose at ibrutinib response, remained stable during sustained remission, and dropped back toward baseline at progression.

On a MiSeq, deep resolution sequencing aimed for a depth between 1 in 1 million and 1 in 200,000 T cells, with each clonotype covered 10x on average. The immunoSEQ hsTCRB Kit was used to generate TCR beta libraries. As for the authors' bioinformatics: The data were analyzed with ImmunoSEQ Analyzer and ImmunoSEQ Data Assistant, and V, D and J gene assignments followed IMGT definitions. Clonality, which ranges from 0 to 1, was calculated by subtracting the normalized Shannon entropy of productive rearrangement frequencies from one. Only overrepresented clonotypes making up at least 0.05% of each patient's repertoire were included in the public clonotype analysis. Repertoires from approximately 12 age-matched healthy donors in immuneACCESS were used as clonality controls. TCRdb's version of the immuneACCESS table is confined to in-frame rearrangements and falls short of the full clone set. An unresolved V gene accounts for under half of the shortfall where checked; the remainder is of unknown origin. D and trimming were read from the DNA, whereas the V and J calls and clone size are those reported in that table. Recorded for this sample are more than 200,000 clones; 70% to 75% of them occurred a single time. The ten top clones hold 5.5% to 6% of the sample.

This clone was observed a handful of times. The specificity of this receptor is unknown. No clone much larger than this one lies a single base away; base qualities are absent. The intended sense of this specimen's time point label: about a year on ibrutinib. For TCR beta library preparation, 1.5 to 2 micrograms of genomic DNA was extracted from cryopreserved PBMCs. High-throughput TCR beta sequencing was performed on longitudinal blood samples from CLL patients receiving ibrutinib monotherapy. The patients took part in an open-label, single-center phase 2 trial of ibrutinib monotherapy. The material was PBMCs, obtained after 12 months of ibrutinib treatment. This receptor was identified in a human donor with chronic lymphocytic leukemia.

The nucleotides read TGTGCCTATCTAGACAGGGCCAGCTCCTACGAGCAGTACTTC. This yields the protein CAYLDRASSYEQYF. The chain is assembled from TRBV21-1 and TRBJ2-7; TRBD1, the D gene given by the table, was not confirmed from the DNA. TRBV21-1 is annotated as a pseudogene. From cysteine to phenylalanine, the CDR3 is 14 amino acids long. The sequence is cut down to CDR3 DNA, 42 bases in frame from base 1.